Listed below are T cell receptor beta chains from one sample, sequenced in a study of blood T cells in healthy people across ages. TCRdb itself ran the 5' RACE reads through MiXCR, one entry per CDR3 protein. The sample yields under 2,000,000 distinct CDR3 sequences, about 50% seen once. Sample: blood. The receptors shown here come from a woman aged 40 to 49 in good health. Each CDR3 is given with its conserved first and last residue. D genes are given only for firm matches. A row's size may be missing; if present it is once, few, many or a size class.

TRBJ1-6	TRBV6-1	-	once	14	CASWRDNRGSPLHF	TGTGCCAGCTGGAGGGACAACCGCGGCTCACCCCTCCACTTT
TRBJ1-2	TRBV14	-	-	14	CASSQELRGQGYTF	TGTGCCAGCAGCCAAGAACTAAGAGGGCAGGGCTACACCTTC
TRBJ1-2	TRBV10-3	TRBD1	-	15	CAINPRTGQDYGYTF	TGTGCCATCAACCCACGGACAGGGCAAGACTATGGCTACACCTTC
TRBJ1-6	TRBV13	-	-	15	CASSGGGPYNSPLHF	TGTGCCAGCAGCGGGGGGGGACCCTATAATTCACCCCTCCACTTT
TRBJ1-2	TRBV28	-	-	18	CASSLYEPMASGAYGYTF	TGTGCCAGCAGTTTATATGAGCCTATGGCCAGTGGAGCCTATGGCTACACCTTC
TRBJ2-3	TRBV18	-	-	15	CASSPGGGTTDTQYF	TGTGCCAGCTCACCTGGAGGGGGGACCACAGATACGCAGTATTTT
TRBJ2-7	TRBV6-2/TRBV6-3	-	once	15	CAASGFGASLVEQYF	TGTGCCGCATCCGGGTTCGGAGCTAGCCTCGTCGAGCAGTACTTC
TRBJ2-6	TRBV6-1	-	few	17	CASTLKEAGTGANVLTF	TGTGCCAGCACCCTGAAGGAGGCAGGGACTGGGGCCAACGTCCTGACTTTC
TRBJ2-1	TRBV29-1	TRBD1	-	13	CSVQTGINNEQFF	TGCAGCGTTCAGACAGGGATCAACAATGAGCAGTTCTTC
TRBJ2-5	TRBV10-3	TRBD1	-	20	CAISESMDRGRDRIRETQYF	TGTGCCATCAGTGAGTCGATGGACAGGGGGCGCGATCGGATTCGAGAGACCCAGTACTTC
TRBJ2-3	TRBV7-2	-	-	17	CASSLAVTGAPGDTQYF	TGTGCCAGCAGCTTAGCGGTTACGGGGGCCCCCGGGGATACGCAGTATTTT
TRBJ2-1	TRBV4-3	-	-	15	CASSQLGRSYNEQFF	TGCGCCAGCAGCCAACTAGGGAGGTCGTACAATGAGCAGTTCTTC
TRBJ2-7	TRBV6-1	TRBD2	-	15	CASGVDGGAFYEQYF	TGTGCCAGCGGTGTAGACGGGGGGGCCTTCTACGAGCAGTACTTC
TRBJ2-1	TRBV6-5	-	-	15	CASSYTPLGNNEQFF	TGTGCCAGCAGTTACACCCCGCTGGGGAACAATGAGCAGTTCTTC
TRBJ1-4	TRBV3-1	-	-	13	CASSPTDREKLFF	TGTGCCAGCAGCCCTACGGACCGTGAAAAACTGTTTTTT
TRBJ2-3	TRBV20-1	TRBD2	-	16	CSASRGRGGRVNTQYF	TGCAGTGCTAGCCGGGGGCGGGGGGGCCGCGTAAATACGCAGTATTTT
TRBJ1-2	TRBV3-1	-	-	16	CASSQGPGGNNYGYTF	TGTGCCAGCAGCCAAGGTCCGGGGGGTAATAACTATGGCTACACCTTC
TRBJ1-6	TRBV4-3	-	-	16	CASSQVTWGGNSPLHF	TGCGCCAGCAGCCAAGTGACTTGGGGCGGGAATTCACCCCTCCACTTT
TRBJ2-3	TRBV7-2	TRBD2	-	16	CASSLAASGGSDTQYF	TGTGCCAGCAGCTTAGCGGCTAGCGGGGGGTCAGATACGCAGTATTTT
TRBJ2-7	TRBV6-1	TRBD2	-	13	CASTERGDNEQYF	TGTGCCAGCACCGAGCGGGGGGATAATGAGCAGTACTTC
TRBJ2-1	TRBV29-1	-	few	15	CSVLPTGSSYNEQFF	TGCAGCGTTTTGCCCACCGGGAGCTCCTACAATGAGCAGTTCTTC
TRBJ1-2	TRBV20-1	-	-	13	CSARRLDGDGYTF	TGCAGTGCTAGAAGGCTGGACGGGGATGGCTACACCTTC
TRBJ2-3	TRBV28	-	-	16	CASSFDLRIPTDTQYF	TGTGCCAGCAGTTTCGATCTAAGAATCCCCACAGATACGCAGTATTTT
TRBJ1-2	TRBV6-2/TRBV6-3	-	-	13	CAGSRRYPLGYTF	TGTGCCGGCAGTCGCCGGTATCCCCTAGGCTACACCTTC
TRBJ2-4	TRBV15	-	few	16	CATSKTARGDKNIQYF	TGTGCCACCAGCAAAACCGCGCGAGGAGACAAAAACATTCAGTACTTC
TRBJ2-1	TRBV4-3	TRBD2	-	14	CASRRTSLGDEQFF	TGCGCCAGCAGGCGGACTAGTTTGGGGGATGAGCAGTTCTTC
TRBJ2-5	TRBV10-3	-	-	13	CAISGSPMETQYF	TGTGCCATCAGTGGCTCGCCCATGGAGACCCAGTACTTC
TRBJ2-1	TRBV7-2	TRBD2	-	20	CASSLVATSSGGHSYNEQFF	TGTGCCAGCAGCTTAGTTGCAACCTCTAGCGGGGGCCACTCCTACAATGAGCAGTTCTTC
TRBJ1-5	TRBV10-3	-	few	14	CAISDSGMRQPQHF	TGTGCCATCAGTGATTCAGGGATGAGGCAGCCCCAGCATTTT
TRBJ1-5	TRBV6-6	TRBD1	few	17	CASSYDGTGASNQPQHF	TGTGCCAGCAGTTACGATGGGACAGGGGCTAGTAATCAGCCCCAGCATTTT
TRBJ1-6	TRBV20-1	-	once	13	CSASLAANSPLHF	TGCAGTGCTAGTCTGGCCGCGAATTCACCCCTCCACTTT
TRBJ1-4	TRBV20-1	TRBD1	-	15	CSADVAGTGLGKLFF	TGCAGTGCTGACGTAGCCGGGACAGGGTTAGGAAAACTGTTTTTT
TRBJ2-3	TRBV7-2	TRBD2	-	15	CASSFGAGGTDTQYF	TGTGCCAGCAGCTTCGGGGCGGGGGGCACAGATACGCAGTATTTT
TRBJ2-7	TRBV19	-	few	14	CASSMVTSSYEQYF	TGTGCCAGTAGTATGGTTACCAGCTCCTACGAGCAGTACTTC
TRBJ1-4	TRBV4-1	-	-	11	CASSQGSELFF	TGCGCCAGCAGCCAAGGGTCGGAACTGTTTTTT
TRBJ2-5	TRBV29-1	TRBD1	-	16	CSVLGQVTVSQETQYF	TGCAGCGTTCTTGGACAGGTTACTGTTTCGCAAGAGACCCAGTACTTC
TRBJ2-5	TRBV7-2	-	-	14	CASSYGTSKETQYF	TGTGCCAGCAGCTACGGGACTTCAAAAGAGACCCAGTACTTC
TRBJ2-7	TRBV7-9	TRBD2	-	16	CASSFAGGSYGYEQYF	TGTGCCAGCAGCTTCGCGGGGGGTTCCTATGGGTACGAGCAGTACTTC
TRBJ1-1	TRBV28	-	-	12	CASRKTVNEAFF	TGTGCCAGCAGAAAGACGGTAAATGAAGCTTTCTTT
TRBJ2-1	TRBV28	-	-	13	CASRGPETNEQFF	TGTGCCAGCAGAGGGCCAGAGACGAATGAGCAGTTCTTC
TRBJ2-3	TRBV7-2	-	-	16	CASSFFQGTYTDTQYF	TGTGCCAGCAGCTTCTTCCAGGGGACATACACAGATACGCAGTATTTT